This TCR beta chain was found in a study of blood T cells in healthy people across ages. Each donor was a healthy Caucasian individual from Russia, aged about 6 to 100. Every sample gave at least 5.5 micrograms of total RNA when it was extracted. PCR was performed a second time for about 6 to 11 cycles using a sample-barcoded 5' primer and a J-beta primer mix. With 12 random nucleotides, a template-switch adaptor tagged each individual cDNA molecule. The study obtained at least 3 million CDR3-containing paired-end reads from every sample. TCRdb passed the 5' RACE reads through MiXCR, listing each CDR3 protein once. The sample shows hundreds of thousands of distinct CDR3 sequences, 56% of them seen only once. The CDR3 spans 18 residues. Unmatched junction bases numbered 11, after V lost 0 bases and J lost 4 bases. Germline V gene sequence: CDR1 LGHNA, CDR2 YNFKEQ.

The source material was blood. This sequence joins TRBV4-2 and TRBJ2-2; TRBD1 matches 7 bases. The receptor's source is a man aged 40-55 years in good health. The CDR3 sequence is CASSQEFGSPGGTGELFF. The CDR3 DNA reads as TGTGCCAGCAGCCAAGAATTCGGGTCTCCAGGGGGCACCGGGGAGCTGTTTTTT.